This TCR beta chain derives from a study of blood T cell repertoires in COVID-19. Generated by immunoSEQ multiplex PCR, the TCRdb table keeps only in-frame clones and is missing some. The table shows hundreds of thousands of clones, with around 88% occurring only once. Germline CDR1 and CDR2: MNHEY and SMNVEV (reference sequence). V shed 2 bases and J shed 0 bases, with 5 bases lying between them. This CDR3 is built from 13 residues. The sample holds a few counts of this clone. Distinct nucleotide sequences in the sample also encode this CDR3. The chain recombines TRBV27 with TRBJ2-7, with D tentatively TRBD2 (5 bases). The sequence derives from a woman aged 40-49 years who had recovered from COVID-19. The specimen sequenced was PBMCs or T cells enriched from blood (not recorded which). The CDR3: CASSLRGSYEQYF. The CDR3 DNA reads as TGTGCCAGCAGTTTACGGGGCTCCTACGAGCAGTACTTC.